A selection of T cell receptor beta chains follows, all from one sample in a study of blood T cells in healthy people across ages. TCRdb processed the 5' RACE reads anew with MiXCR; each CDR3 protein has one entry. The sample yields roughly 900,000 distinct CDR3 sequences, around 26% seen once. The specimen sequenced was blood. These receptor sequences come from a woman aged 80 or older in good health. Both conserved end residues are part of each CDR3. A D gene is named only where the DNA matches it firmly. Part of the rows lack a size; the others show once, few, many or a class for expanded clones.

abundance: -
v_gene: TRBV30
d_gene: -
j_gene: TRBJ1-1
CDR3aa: CAGRGSEAFF
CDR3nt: TGTGCCGGACGGGGCTCTGAAGCTTTCTTT

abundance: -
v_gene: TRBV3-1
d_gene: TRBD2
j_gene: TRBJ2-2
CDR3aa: CASSGLAGFGELFF
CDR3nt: TGTGCCAGCAGCGGACTAGCGGGGTTCGGGGAGCTGTTTTTT

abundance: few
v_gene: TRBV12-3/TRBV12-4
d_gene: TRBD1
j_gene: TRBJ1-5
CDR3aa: CASSPGTGRGRPQHF
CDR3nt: TGTGCCAGCAGCCCAGGGACAGGGCGAGGGAGGCCCCAGCATTTT

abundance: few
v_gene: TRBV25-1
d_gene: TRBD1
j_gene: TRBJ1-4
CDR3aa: CASSQLDRRGGRIEKLFF
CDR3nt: TGTGCCAGCAGCCAATTGGACAGGCGTGGAGGTCGAATCGAAAAACTGTTTTTT

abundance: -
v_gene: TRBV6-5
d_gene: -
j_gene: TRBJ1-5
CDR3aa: CASRAGVGNQPQHF
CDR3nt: TGTGCCAGCAGAGCAGGGGTAGGCAATCAGCCCCAGCATTTT

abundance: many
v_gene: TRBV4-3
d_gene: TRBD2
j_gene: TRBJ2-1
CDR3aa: CASSQDQRGTEFF
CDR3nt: TGCGCCAGCAGCCAAGATCAGCGGGGGACCGAGTTCTTC

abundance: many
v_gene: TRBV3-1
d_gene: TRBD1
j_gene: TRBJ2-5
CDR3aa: CASSRRDRAQETQYF
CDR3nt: TGTGCCAGCAGCCGGCGGGACAGGGCTCAAGAGACCCAGTACTTC

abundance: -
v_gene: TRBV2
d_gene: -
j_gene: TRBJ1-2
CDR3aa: CASSEWDGYTF
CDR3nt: TGTGCCAGCAGTGAGTGGGACGGCTACACCTTC

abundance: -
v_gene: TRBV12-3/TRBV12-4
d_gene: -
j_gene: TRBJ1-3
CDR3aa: CASSFRAGNTIYF
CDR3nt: TGTGCCAGCAGTTTCAGGGCTGGAAACACCATATATTTT

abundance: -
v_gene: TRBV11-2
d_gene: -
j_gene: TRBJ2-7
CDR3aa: CASSLGTQSYEQYF
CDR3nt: TGTGCCAGCAGCTTAGGAACACAATCCTACGAGCAGTACTTC

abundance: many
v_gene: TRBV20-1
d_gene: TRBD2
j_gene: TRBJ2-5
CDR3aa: CSAREATSGGLMETQYF
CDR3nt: TGCAGTGCTAGAGAGGCGACTAGCGGGGGTTTGATGGAGACCCAGTACTTC

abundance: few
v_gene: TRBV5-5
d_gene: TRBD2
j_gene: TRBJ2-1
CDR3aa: CANGWVAGGYNEQFF
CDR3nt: TGTGCCAACGGCTGGGTAGCGGGGGGGTACAATGAGCAGTTCTTC

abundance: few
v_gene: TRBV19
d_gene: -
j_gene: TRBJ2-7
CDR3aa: CASTHSLLGEQYF
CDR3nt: TGTGCCAGTACCCATTCACTCTTGGGGGAGCAGTACTTC

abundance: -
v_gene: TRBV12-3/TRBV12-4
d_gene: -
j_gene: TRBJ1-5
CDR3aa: CASSRGQPQHF
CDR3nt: TGTGCCAGCAGTCGGGGTCAGCCCCAGCATTTT

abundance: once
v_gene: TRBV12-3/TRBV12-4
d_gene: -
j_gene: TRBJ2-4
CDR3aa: CASIQHDRPGNIQYF
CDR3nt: TGTGCCAGCATCCAACATGACAGACCGGGAAACATTCAGTACTTC

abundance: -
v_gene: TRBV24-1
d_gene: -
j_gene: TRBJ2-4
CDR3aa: CATSDSSGVKNIQYF
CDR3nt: TGTGCCACCAGTGATTCCTCAGGGGTCAAAAACATTCAGTACTTC

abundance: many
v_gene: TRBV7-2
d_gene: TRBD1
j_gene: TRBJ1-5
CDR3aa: CASSLGQGAPGQPQHF
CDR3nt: TGTGCCAGCAGCTTGGGACAGGGGGCGCCGGGTCAGCCCCAGCATTTT

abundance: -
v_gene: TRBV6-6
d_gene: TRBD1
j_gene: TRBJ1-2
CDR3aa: CASTLERGQGANYGYTF
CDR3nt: TGTGCCAGCACTTTAGAACGAGGACAGGGCGCTAACTATGGCTACACCTTC

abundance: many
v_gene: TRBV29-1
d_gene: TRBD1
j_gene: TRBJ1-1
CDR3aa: CSVEPGGTGTRPAEAFF
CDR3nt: TGCAGCGTTGAACCAGGGGGGACAGGGACTCGACCGGCTGAAGCTTTCTTT

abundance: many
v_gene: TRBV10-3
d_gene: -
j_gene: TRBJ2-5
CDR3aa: CAISEGAAMYF
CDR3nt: TGTGCCATCAGTGAAGGGGCAGCCATGTACTTC

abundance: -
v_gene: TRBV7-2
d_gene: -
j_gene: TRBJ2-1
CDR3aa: CASSSKAGSGRDEQFF
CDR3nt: TGTGCCAGCAGCTCTAAGGCAGGGTCAGGAAGGGATGAGCAGTTCTTC

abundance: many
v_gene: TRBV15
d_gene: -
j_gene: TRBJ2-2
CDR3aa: CATRLGQNTGELFF
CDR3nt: TGTGCCACCCGACTAGGGCAGAACACCGGGGAGCTGTTTTTT

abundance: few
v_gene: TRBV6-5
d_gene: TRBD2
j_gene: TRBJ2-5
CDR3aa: CASSYSGLAGGQETQYF
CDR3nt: TGTGCCAGCAGTTACTCGGGACTAGCGGGGGGACAAGAGACCCAGTACTTC

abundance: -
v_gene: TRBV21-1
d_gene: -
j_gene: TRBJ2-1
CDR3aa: CASSKEKGTDVWANEQFF
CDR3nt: TGTGCCAGCAGCAAAGAAAAGGGGACAGATGTATGGGCCAATGAGCAGTTCTTC

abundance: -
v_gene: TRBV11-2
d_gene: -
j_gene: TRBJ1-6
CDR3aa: CASSSPRTEGSPLHF
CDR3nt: TGTGCCAGCAGCTCCCCAAGGACGGAAGGTTCACCCCTCCACTTT

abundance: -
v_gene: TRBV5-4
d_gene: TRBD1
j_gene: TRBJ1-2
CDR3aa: CASSESPRGRGYGYTF
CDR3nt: TGTGCCAGCAGCGAGAGCCCTAGGGGGCGCGGCTATGGCTACACCTTC

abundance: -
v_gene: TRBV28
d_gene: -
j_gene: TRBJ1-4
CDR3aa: CASSDEQGGGEKLFF
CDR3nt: TGTGCCAGCAGTGACGAACAGGGAGGCGGCGAAAAACTGTTTTTT

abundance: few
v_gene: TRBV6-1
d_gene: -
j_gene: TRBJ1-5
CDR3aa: CASSEQGPNQPQHF
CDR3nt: TGTGCCAGCAGTGAACAGGGCCCCAATCAGCCCCAGCATTTT

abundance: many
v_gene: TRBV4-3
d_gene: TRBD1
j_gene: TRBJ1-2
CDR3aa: CASSHHRGTDGYTF
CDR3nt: TGCGCCAGCAGCCACCACAGGGGCACGGATGGCTACACCTTC

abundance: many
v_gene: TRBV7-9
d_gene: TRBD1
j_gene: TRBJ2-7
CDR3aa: CASSEGQGNYEQYF
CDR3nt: TGTGCCAGCAGCGAGGGACAGGGTAACTACGAGCAGTACTTC

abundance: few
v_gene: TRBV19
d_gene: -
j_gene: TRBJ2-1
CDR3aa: CASRFSNEQFF
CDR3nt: TGTGCCAGTAGATTCTCAAATGAGCAGTTCTTC

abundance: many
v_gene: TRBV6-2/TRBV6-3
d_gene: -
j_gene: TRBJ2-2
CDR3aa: CASSPNTGELFF
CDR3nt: TGTGCCAGCAGCCCGAACACCGGGGAGCTGTTTTTT

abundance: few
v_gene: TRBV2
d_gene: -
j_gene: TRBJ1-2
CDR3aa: CASTRKKTNTYPYGYTF
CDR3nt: TGTGCCAGCACCCGAAAAAAGACAAACACCTACCCCTATGGCTACACCTTC

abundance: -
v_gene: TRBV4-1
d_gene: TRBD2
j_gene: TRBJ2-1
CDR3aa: CASSRGLAEQFF
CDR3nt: TGCGCCAGCAGCCGTGGACTAGCTGAGCAGTTCTTC